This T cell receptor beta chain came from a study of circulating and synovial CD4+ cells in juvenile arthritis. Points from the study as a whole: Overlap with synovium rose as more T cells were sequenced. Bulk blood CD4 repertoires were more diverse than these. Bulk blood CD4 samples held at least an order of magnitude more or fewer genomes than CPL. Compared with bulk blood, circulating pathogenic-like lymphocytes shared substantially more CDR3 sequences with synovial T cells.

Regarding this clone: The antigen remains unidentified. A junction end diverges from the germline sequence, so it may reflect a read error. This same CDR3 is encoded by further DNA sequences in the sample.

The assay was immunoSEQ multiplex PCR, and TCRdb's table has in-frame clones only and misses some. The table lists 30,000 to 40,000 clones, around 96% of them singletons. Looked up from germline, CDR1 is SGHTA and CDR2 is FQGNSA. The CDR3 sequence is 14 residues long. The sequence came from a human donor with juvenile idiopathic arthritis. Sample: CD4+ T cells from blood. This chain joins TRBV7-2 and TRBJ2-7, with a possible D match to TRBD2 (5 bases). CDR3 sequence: CASSLLIRTDEQYF. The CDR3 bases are TGCGCCAGCAGCTTATTGATTAGGACTGATGAGCAGTACTTC.